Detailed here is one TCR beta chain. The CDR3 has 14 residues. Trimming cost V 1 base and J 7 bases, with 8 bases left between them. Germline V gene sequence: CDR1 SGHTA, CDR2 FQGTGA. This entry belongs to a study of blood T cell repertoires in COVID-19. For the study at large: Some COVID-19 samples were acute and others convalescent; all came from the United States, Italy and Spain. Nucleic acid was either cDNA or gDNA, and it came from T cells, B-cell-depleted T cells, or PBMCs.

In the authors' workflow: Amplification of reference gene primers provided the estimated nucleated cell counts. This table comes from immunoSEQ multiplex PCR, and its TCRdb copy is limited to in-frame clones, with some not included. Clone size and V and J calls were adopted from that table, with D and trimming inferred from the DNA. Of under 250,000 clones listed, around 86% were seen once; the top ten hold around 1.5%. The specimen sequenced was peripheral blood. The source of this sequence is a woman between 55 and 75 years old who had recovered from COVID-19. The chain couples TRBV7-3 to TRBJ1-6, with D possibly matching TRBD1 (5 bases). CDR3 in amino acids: CASSLNRMNSPLHF. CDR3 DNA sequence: TGTGCCAGCAGCTTAAACAGGATGAATTCACCCCTCCACTTT.